This TCR beta chain emerged from a study of PD-1 blockade in classical Hodgkin lymphoma. Overall study context: Administration of nivolumab to patients was at 3 mg/kg intravenously every 2 weeks. Findings and caveats of the study: CD4+ but not CD8+ TCR diversity rose significantly by C4D1. Baseline diversity resembling that of newly diagnosed patients was seen in complete responders. Why repertoires differed is undefined; disease activity or prior therapy possibly contributed.

The time point: cycle 4 day 1 (C4D1), after 6 weeks of nivolumab. Autologous stem cell transplantation was followed by relapse in every patient, and brentuximab vedotin exposure varied. Sequencing used immunoSEQ multiplex PCR; TCRdb keeps in-frame clones, though not all of them. The sample includes about 51,000 clones, about 80% seen only once; the top ten take under 20%. As concerns this clone: As yet, its antigen is unknown.

The CDR3 extends over 16 amino acids. The V and J ends lost 0 bases and 3 bases respectively, with 12 bases between them. Germline CDR1 MNHEY, CDR2 SMNVEV (reference sequence). The V gene is TRBV27, the J gene TRBJ2-1; maybe TRBD2 (6 bases). The source was peripheral blood mononuclear cells (PBMCs), collected before the fourth cycle of nivolumab. This clonotype was obtained from a human donor with classical Hodgkin lymphoma. The CDR3 sequence: CASSLSGQGGYNEQFF. The CDR3 region has the DNA TGTGCCAGCAGTTTATCGGGGCAGGGAGGCTACAATGAGCAGTTCTTC.